Shown below are 8 T cell receptor beta chains from a single sample sequenced in a study of early T cells in non-severe SARS-CoV-2 infection. TCRdb passed the 5' RACE reads through MiXCR, listing each CDR3 protein once. The data show 25,000 to 30,000 distinct CDR3 sequences, approximately 5.2% seen once. The sequencing sample was made of whole blood. The receptor set was obtained from an adult who was a healthcare worker with PCR-confirmed SARS-CoV-2 infection or an uninfected control (not recorded which).

This clonotype was counted between two and nine times. The chain links TRBV4-3 to TRBJ2-5; 11 bases are shared with TRBD2. The CDR3 spans 16 residues. CDR1 and CDR2 (germline): LGHNA, YSLEER. The junction had 5 bases not matched to a gene; V was cut back by 3 bases and J by 2 bases. CDR3 sequence: CASSHGVAGGQETQYF. Here the CDR3 DNA reads TGCGCCAGCAGCCATGGTGTAGCGGGGGGGCAAGAGACCCAGTACTTC.

This clonotype was seen repeatedly, ten times or more. This rearrangement joins TRBV6-1 to TRBJ1-5; D gene unclear. V dropped 2 bases and J dropped 9 bases, with 11 bases sitting between them. Germline-derived CDR1 and CDR2 are MNHNS and SASEGT. The CDR3 contains 13 residues. The DNA for the CDR3 is TGTGCCAGCAGTGAAAAGTCAGGTTGGCCCCAGCATTTT. Residues: CASSEKSGWPQHF.

This clonotype was counted at least ten times. The CDR3 nucleotides are TGTGCCAGTAGCCCTGGGGGGGGACATCCCCTTGAAGCTTTCTTT. Translated: CASSPGGGHPLEAFF. The rearrangement uses TRBV19 and TRBJ1-1; maybe TRBD1 (6 bases). The CDR3 is 15 residues long. Germline V gene data show CDR1 as LNHDA and CDR2 as SQIVND (reference sequence). The germline V and J ends were trimmed by 6 bases and 7 bases, with 21 bases remaining between them.

The chain combines TRBV11-2 with TRBJ2-1; no clear D gene. This CDR3 has 14 amino acids. Deletions cut 5 bases from V and 3 bases from J, with 11 bases between. Germline CDR1 and CDR2: SGHAT and FQNNGV. In DNA, the CDR3 is TGTGCCAGCAGCCTTCTTCGTAACTACAATGAGCAGTTCTTC. Protein product: CASSLLRNYNEQFF.

The gene calls are TRBV7-9 and TRBJ2-3, with D possibly called TRBD1 or TRBD2 (5 bases each). Germline V gene sequence: CDR1 SEHNR, CDR2 FQNEAQ (reference sequence). The ends were cut back, 5 bases at V and 2 bases at J, with 8 bases in the middle. CDR3 size: 13 residues. The CDR3 DNA reads TGTGCCAGCAGCGAAGGGACCACAGATACGCAGTATTTT. Its translation is CASSEGTTDTQYF.

This clonotype was seen a few times. V usage is TRBV4-3 and J usage is TRBJ2-1; 7 nucleotides match TRBD1. The CDR3 spans 18 residues. Germline CDR1 LGHNA, CDR2 YSLEER. Losses at the gene ends were 1 base for V and 4 bases for J; bases not matched to a gene: 13. CDR3 amino acids: CASSQAPGWGQIYNEQFF. As DNA, the CDR3 is TGCGCCAGCAGCCAAGCCCCGGGTTGGGGACAGATATACAATGAGCAGTTCTTC.

In its sample, this clonotype was seen many times. V gene TRBV28 combines with J gene TRBJ2-3; D is ambiguous. The V gene's germline CDR1 is MDHEN and CDR2 SYDVKM. CDR3 length: 15 residues. V was trimmed by 6 bases and J by 0 bases, leaving 13 bases between them. CDR3 bases: TGTGCCAGCAGAGCAGGTCTATTAAGCACAGATACGCAGTATTTT. Protein sequence: CASRAGLLSTDTQYF.

There are many counts of this clonotype. This chain connects TRBV11-2 to TRBJ2-5, with 8 bases matching TRBD1. The CDR3 length is 15 residues. The V gene's germline CDR1 is SGHAT and CDR2 FQNNGV. V dropped 5 bases and J dropped 0; count of bases not matched to a gene: 5. The CDR3 bases are TGTGCCAGCAGCATTCGACAGGGGTACCAAGAGACCCAGTACTTC. Its protein product is CASSIRQGYQETQYF.